This T cell receptor beta chain came from a study of identical twins. Study-wide findings and caveats: These conclusions were based on statistical analysis (cross-sectional, not following the same donors). Beta out-of-frame twin sharing showed a weaker excess.

TCRdb processed the 5' RACE reads anew with MiXCR; each CDR3 protein has one entry. Counted here are over 200,000 distinct CDR3 sequences, less than 10% occurring once; the ten biggest clones make up over 4.5%. In its sample, this clonotype was seen many times. Its target is unknown. With 2 bases clipped from V and 3 bases from J, the junction kept 8 bases outside the gene matches. Per germline, CDR1 ENHRY and CDR2 SYGVKD. The CDR3 length is 16 residues. Sequencing used memory (CD45RO+) T cells sorted from blood. The TCR originated in a woman aged 18-35 years in good health. V usage is TRBV10-3 and J usage is TRBJ1-2; 8 nucleotides line up with TRBD1. The CDR3 nucleotides are TGTGCCATCAGTGAGGCTGGCAGGGGGCAGCACTATGGCTACACCTTC. Its protein is CAISEAGRGQHYGYTF.